One and the same sample provided the 9 T cell receptor beta chains below, sequenced in a study of T cells in Graves' hyperthyroidism and ophthalmopathy. Amplification targeted TCR beta CDR3 regions from RNA transcripts. HTBI primers were used for first-round RT-PCR of the TCR CDR3. TCRdb used MiXCR to reprocess the multiplex PCR reads, holding one entry per CDR3 protein. The table has about 620,000 distinct CDR3 sequences, about 16% seen once. The sequencing input was blood. These receptor sequences come from a woman aged 25 to 39 with Graves' hyperthyroidism.

The table lists this clonotype with a few counts. The gene calls are TRBV6-1 and TRBJ1-2; D gene unclear. In germline, CDR1 is MNHNS, CDR2 SASEGT. Trimming stripped 1 base from V and 8 bases from J, with 5 bases between. This CDR3 is built from 11 residues. CDR3 sequence: CASSEGEGYTF. The CDR3 bases are TGTGCCAGCAGTGAAGGGGAAGGCTACACCTTC.

The chain links TRBV20-1 to TRBJ1-5; D is possibly TRBD1 (5 bases). V dropped 2 bases and J dropped 4 bases, with 6 bases sitting between them. The CDR3 covers 12 residues. CDR1 and CDR2 (germline): DFQATT, SNEGSKA (reference sequence). The CDR3 DNA sequence: TGCAGTGCTAGACGACAGAATCAGCCCCAGCATTTT. It translates to CSARRQNQPQHF.

This clonotype was detected ten times or more. The chain uses TRBV28 and TRBJ1-1; D uncertain. In germline, CDR1 is MDHEN, CDR2 SYDVKM. The CDR3 covers 12 residues. Trimming cost V 6 bases and J 0 bases, with 5 bases left between them. The CDR3 DNA reads TGTGCCAGCAGCATAGTGAACACTGAAGCTTTCTTT. This sequence encodes CASSIVNTEAFF.

With regard to this clonotype: Just one base apart from a much larger clone, this may be a read error. The V gene is TRBV20-1, the J gene TRBJ2-7; tentative D call: TRBD2 (5 bases). Germline assignment: CDR1 DFQATT and CDR2 SNEGSKA (reference sequence). This CDR3 has 15 residues. CDR3: CSARDLGGSAYEQHF. The CDR3 region has the DNA TGCAGTGCTAGAGATCTTGGTGGTAGCGCCTACGAGCAGCACTTC.

This clonotype has ten or more counts. The gene calls are TRBV6-2 or TRBV6-3 and TRBJ1-1; D uncertain. Germline V gives CDR1 MNHEY, CDR2 SVGEGT. This CDR3 region has 14 residues. Trimming took 6 bases from V and 1 from J, leaving 12 bases between them. The chain's CDR3 is CASSMGPANTEAFF. CDR3 DNA: TGTGCCAGCAGCATGGGCCCGGCGAACACTGAAGCTTTCTTT.

Concerning this clonotype: At one boundary the junction diverges from the germline segment, which might be a read error. The J gene is TRBJ1-2, the V gene TRBV6-5; D is perhaps TRBD1 (5 bases). The CDR3 length is 14 residues. The germline V gene encodes CDR1 MNHEY and CDR2 SVGAGI. CDR3 nucleotide sequence: TGTGCCAGCAGTTACGGTGAAGGAGGACATGGCTACGCCTTC. Translated: CASSYGEGGHGYAF.

J is TRBJ2-1 and V is TRBV24-1, with a tentative D call TRBD1 (6 bases). The J call may be wrong; the DNA end is better matched by TRBJ2-7. CDR3 length: 14 amino acids. Germline V gene data show CDR1 as KGHDR and CDR2 as SFDVKD. CDR3 residues: CATSWDLGDNEQYF. The CDR3, as DNA: TGTGCCACCAGTTGGGACCTCGGGGACAATGAGCAGTACTTC.

This clonotype was seen a few times. The V and J genes are TRBV29-1 and TRBJ2-1, with 11 positions matching TRBD2. The germline gives CDR1 SQVTM, CDR2 ANQGSEA. The CDR3 contains 19 residues. Unmatched junction bases numbered 16, after V lost 4 bases and J lost 2 bases. As DNA, the CDR3 is TGCAGCGTTGTTGTCCGGGCCGGAACTAGCGGGGGCACCTACAATGAGCAGTTCTTC. The encoded protein is CSVVVRAGTSGGTYNEQFF.

This clonotype was seen only a few times. The rearrangement joins TRBV7-2 to TRBJ2-5, with 13 bases matching TRBD2. From germline, CDR1 is SGHTA and CDR2 FQGNSA. V was clipped by 3 bases and J by 5 bases; unmatched bases: 9. The CDR3 is 17 residues long. The CDR3 reads CASSFAGLAGVGETQYF. In DNA, the CDR3 is TGTGCCAGCAGCTTCGCCGGACTAGCGGGAGTCGGGGAGACCCAGTACTTC.